This T cell receptor beta chain was identified during a study of CD8 T cells in ankylosing spondylitis. The study, taken as a whole, reports: The disease-linked clones had a CD8+ phenotype and low blood frequencies. Matched ankylosing spondylitis synovial fluid reportedly showed significant enrichment of disease-linked clones. Existing reports had already noted some motif variants in reactive arthritis synovial fluid and blood.

Trimming left V 3 bases short and J 3 bases short, with 9 bases between. Per the germline V gene, CDR1 is SGDLS and CDR2 is YYNGEE. The CDR3 is 14 amino acids. By quantitative 5'-RACE with molecular barcodes, the TCR beta libraries were made. TCRdb re-derived calls from the 5' RACE reads in MiXCR, one entry per CDR3 protein. The sample carries around 9,100 distinct CDR3 sequences, around 5.5% recorded once. This clonotype was detected ten times or more. Its specificity is unknown. The material sequenced was blood, either unsorted or a sorted T cell fraction (not recorded which). This clonotype originated in a female donor with ankylosing spondylitis or in good health (not recorded which). V gene TRBV9 combines with J gene TRBJ2-2; D is undetermined. CDR3 amino acids: CASSASGYTGELFF. The CDR3 DNA is TGTGCCAGCAGCGCTAGTGGATACACCGGGGAGCTGTTTTTT.